A single sample gave rise to the 31 T cell receptor beta chains below, sequenced in a study of CD8 T cells in ankylosing spondylitis. TCRdb ran MiXCR on the 5' RACE reads and lists one entry per CDR3 protein. This sample yields about 160,000 distinct CDR3 sequences, of which roughly 10% are seen a single time; less than 15% belongs to the top ten. The sequencing input was blood, either unsorted or a sorted T cell fraction (not recorded which). Source of these receptors: a female donor with ankylosing spondylitis or in good health (not recorded which).

This clonotype appeared a few times. This chain links TRBV9 with TRBJ2-7, with 7 bases aligning to TRBD2. CDR1 and CDR2 (germline): SGDLS, YYNGEE. V gave up 4 bases and J gave up 4 bases; unmatched junction bases: 11. The CDR3 contains 15 residues. DNA of the CDR3: TGTGCCAGCAGCCTCCGGGACGAGGGACTATACGAGCAGTACTTC. Translated: CASSLRDEGLYEQYF.

This clonotype was seen a few times. The rearrangement uses TRBV18 and TRBJ1-4; D uncertain. From germline, CDR1 is KGHSH and CDR2 LQKENI. Deletions cut 3 bases from V and 7 bases from J, with 15 bases between. The CDR3 is made up of 15 amino acids. The CDR3 is CASSPADGWGEKLFF. DNA for the CDR3: TGTGCCAGCTCACCGGCTGACGGATGGGGTGAAAAACTGTTTTTT.

This clonotype has a handful of counts. Germline is not matched at one junction end, which may reflect a read error. CDR3 in DNA: TGCAGTGCTGGAGACAGCTCGATGGAGCAGTACTTC. Its protein is CSAGDSSMEQYF. The genes are TRBV20-1 and TRBJ2-7; D perhaps matches TRBD1 (5 bases). The CDR3 has 12 residues. CDR1 is DFQATT, CDR2 SNEGSKA, per germline (reference sequence).

This clonotype was picked up many times. The chain joins TRBV7-9 to TRBJ2-1; 8 bases are a match to TRBD2. The CDR3 is 17 residues long. Losses at the gene ends were 4 bases for V and 5 bases for J; bases not matched to a gene: 13. From germline, CDR1 is SEHNR and CDR2 FQNEAQ (reference sequence). In DNA form, the CDR3 reads TGTGCCAGCAGCTACACCCCTGGTAGCGGGATAAACAATGAGCAGTTCTTC. It translates to CASSYTPGSGINNEQFF.

There are many counts of this clonotype. The V gene is TRBV12-3 or TRBV12-4, the J gene TRBJ1-1; TRBD1 agrees at 9 bases. V lost 7 bases and J lost 1; bases outside the gene matches: 4. This CDR3 comprises 14 residues. CDR3 residues: CASIDRGANTEAFF. The CDR3 DNA sequence: TGTGCCAGCATTGACAGGGGGGCGAACACTGAAGCTTTCTTT.

The rearrangement joins TRBV6-5 to TRBJ2-7; D perhaps matches TRBD1 (5 bases). This CDR3 contains 15 residues. V was shortened by 0 bases and J by 2 bases, with 11 bases between the two germline ends. Germline loops: CDR1 MNHEY, CDR2 SVGAGI. Here the CDR3 DNA reads TGTGCCAGCAGTTACTCGGCAGGGCGTACCTACGAGCAGTACTTC. Translating gives CASSYSAGRTYEQYF.

V usage is TRBV7-9 and J usage is TRBJ2-7, with D perhaps matching TRBD2 (5 bases). Per the germline V gene, CDR1 is SEHNR and CDR2 is FQNEAQ (reference sequence). V was shortened by 5 bases and J by 3 bases, with 14 bases between the two germline ends. This CDR3 is built from 14 residues. For the CDR3, the DNA is TGTGCCAGCAGCGGTCGGACTCCTGGCTACGAGCAGTACTTC. This gives the protein CASSGRTPGYEQYF.

This clonotype came up a few times. The V gene is TRBV4-3, the J gene TRBJ2-1, with D possibly matching TRBD1 (6 bases). V lost 4 bases to trimming and J lost 3 bases, with 16 bases between them. The CDR3 runs to 16 residues. CDR1 is LGHNA and CDR2 is YSLEER in the germline V gene. The CDR3 DNA sequence: TGCGCCAGCAGCCCAAATAGGGGACAATACTACAATGAGCAGTTCTTC. The encoded protein is CASSPNRGQYYNEQFF.

In this sample, this clonotype turned up many times. The chain employs TRBV25-1 and TRBJ2-7; D tentatively fits TRBD1 or TRBD2 (5 bases each). The CDR3 contains 16 residues. Trimming left V 2 bases short and J 6 bases short, with 20 bases between. The germline V gene encodes CDR1 MGHDK and CDR2 SYGVNS. The CDR3: CASSEKGPGYGSEQYF. As DNA, the CDR3 is TGTGCCAGCAGTGAAAAGGGACCAGGATACGGCAGCGAGCAGTACTTC.

This clonotype was detected only a few times. The chain links TRBV27 to TRBJ2-2, with 7 bases that match TRBD2. Per germline, CDR1 MNHEY and CDR2 SMNVEV (reference sequence). V dropped 8 bases and J dropped 4; count of bases not matched to a gene: 19. This CDR3 contains 18 residues. CDR3 amino acids: CASAPSPGLTSLTGELFF. As DNA, the CDR3 is TGTGCCAGCGCACCTTCTCCGGGACTAACGAGTCTCACCGGGGAGCTGTTTTTT.

Ten or more counts support this clonotype. The chain uses TRBV25-1 and TRBJ2-7, with D possibly being TRBD1 (5 bases). Per the germline V gene, CDR1 is MGHDK and CDR2 is SYGVNS. V lost 6 bases and J 4 bases, leaving 13 bases between the germline ends. The CDR3 totals 13 residues. This CDR3 is CASSPGLVYEQYF. The CDR3 bases are TGTGCCAGCAGCCCAGGGTTGGTTTACGAGCAGTACTTC.

There are many counts of this clonotype. This chain connects TRBV7-2 to TRBJ2-5, with D unclear. V lost 3 bases and J lost 1, with 12 bases in between. The CDR3 is 15 residues long. CDR1 and CDR2 (germline): SGHTA, FQGNSA. This CDR3 is CASSFPGFGQETQYF. DNA for the CDR3: TGTGCCAGCAGCTTCCCTGGGTTCGGCCAAGAGACCCAGTACTTC.

This clonotype has a handful of counts. The chain combines TRBV20-1 with TRBJ2-5; 10 nucleotides agree with TRBD2. The J segment lost 5 bases and the V segment lost 7 bases, leaving 7 bases of the junction unmatched. The CDR3 covers 13 residues. From germline, CDR1 is DFQATT and CDR2 SNEGSKA (reference sequence). CDR3 amino acids: CSGLAGGGETQYF. CDR3 DNA: TGCAGTGGATTAGCGGGAGGAGGGGAGACCCAGTACTTC.

The CDR3 reads CASSFGLAKNIQYF. CDR3 sequence (DNA): TGTGCCAGCAGTTTCGGATTAGCCAAAAACATTCAGTACTTC. The chain is built from TRBV27 and TRBJ2-4; the D is unclear. Trimming stripped 3 bases from V and 0 bases from J, with 6 bases between. The germline CDR1 and CDR2 sequences are MNHEY and SMNVEV (reference sequence). The CDR3 is made up of 14 amino acids.

This clonotype was observed a few times. The chain couples TRBV15 to TRBJ2-4; 7 bases map to TRBD1. The CDR3 spans 16 residues. Germline assignment: CDR1 LNHNV and CDR2 YYDKDF (reference sequence). With V trimmed by 3 bases and J by 3 bases, 8 bases remained unmatched. The CDR3 is CATSSPLGQRKNIQYF. The CDR3 coding sequence is TGTGCCACCAGCAGTCCATTGGGACAGCGCAAAAACATTCAGTACTTC.

The chain uses TRBV14 and TRBJ2-7; no clear D gene. Trimming shortened V by 4 bases and J by 6 bases, and 19 bases separated the two germline ends. The CDR3 has 15 amino acids. In germline, CDR1 is SGHDN, CDR2 FVKESK. The CDR3 DNA follows: TGTGCCAGCAGCCTCCGTCCGGGCCCCGTATTCGAGCAGTACTTC. It encodes CASSLRPGPVFEQYF.

Worth noting for this clonotype: The junction shows a germline mismatch at one end, possibly a read error. DNA for the CDR3: TGCTGTGCTAGAGATCGAACTAGCGGGAGTTGGGATGAGCAGTTCTTC. The encoded protein is CCARDRTSGSWDEQFF. The J gene is TRBJ2-1, the V gene TRBV20-1; TRBD2 aligns across 11 bases. This CDR3 contains 16 residues. Germline CDR1 reads DFQATT; CDR2 reads SNEGSKA (reference sequence).

This clonotype occurred many times. The chain carries TRBV2 and TRBJ2-1, with D hard to call. Deletions cut 3 bases from V and 0 bases from J, with 9 bases between. CDR1 SNHLY and CDR2 FYNNEI come from the germline V gene. This CDR3 has 15 amino acids. The CDR3 region has the DNA TGTGCCAGCAGTGACGACGGAGCCTCCTACAATGAGCAGTTCTTC. It translates to CASSDDGASYNEQFF.

This chain connects TRBV24-1 to TRBJ2-5; D unclear. V was trimmed by 0 bases and J by 3 bases, leaving 4 bases between them. Germline values: CDR1 KGHDR, CDR2 SFDVKD. This CDR3 region has 13 residues. CDR3: CATSDLVKETQYF. In nucleotides, the CDR3 is TGTGCCACCAGTGATTTGGTCAAAGAGACCCAGTACTTC.

The chain uses TRBV4-3 and TRBJ1-2, with unresolved D. Trimming left V 3 bases short and J 4 bases short, with 6 bases between. The germline gives CDR1 LGHNA, CDR2 YSLEER. This CDR3 is built from 12 residues. The CDR3 DNA sequence: TGCGCCAGCAGCCAGAACCGCTATGGCTACACCTTC. Its translation: CASSQNRYGYTF.

The rearrangement uses TRBV3-1 and TRBJ2-7; D is undetermined. The ends were cut back, 1 base at V and 3 bases at J, with 10 bases in the middle. The CDR3 extends over 14 amino acids. Germline V lookup: CDR1 LGHDT, CDR2 YNNKEL (reference sequence). The CDR3 spells CASSQGRGFYEQYF. DNA of the CDR3: TGTGCCAGCAGCCAAGGTCGCGGATTCTACGAGCAGTACTTC.

The V gene is TRBV20-1, the J gene TRBJ2-2, with 8 bases matching TRBD2. Germline lookup yields CDR1 DFQATT and CDR2 SNEGSKA (reference sequence). V trimming: 6 bases; J trimming: 3 bases; junction bases outside the gene matches: 9. The CDR3 spans 15 residues. The CDR3, as DNA: TGCAGTGCCCCCGGGGGGGGCAGGTACACCGGGGAGCTGTTTTTT. This codes for CSAPGGGRYTGELFF.

V and J are TRBV12-3 or TRBV12-4 and TRBJ2-1, with TRBD2 identical over 7 bases. This CDR3 contains 15 residues. V lost 4 bases and J lost 0; bases outside the gene matches: 3. The CDR3 DNA reads as TGTGCCAGCAGTTCCGCGGGGGACTCCTACAATGAGCAGTTCTTC. Translation: CASSSAGDSYNEQFF.

This clonotype has more than one count but fewer than ten. The chain carries TRBV6-1 and TRBJ2-5; D may match TRBD1 or TRBD2 (5 bases each). V shed 7 bases and J shed 3 bases, with 15 bases lying between them. The CDR3 consists of 14 residues. Germline values: CDR1 MNHNS, CDR2 SASEGT. The CDR3 DNA reads as TGTGCCAGCACATGGGGACCGTCTGAAGAGACCCAGTACTTC. Protein sequence: CASTWGPSEETQYF.

This clonotype showed up many times. A read error is likely, as this CDR3 ends without the conserved phenylalanine or tryptophan. No DNA is shown, since the ends of the CDR3 on it are uncertain; the CDR3 is the one TCRdb lists. This chain uses TRBV7-9 with TRBJ2-3; the D call of TRBD1 is as the table states it, not checked on the DNA. From its first to its last residue, the CDR3 has 11 amino acids. From germline, CDR1 is SEHNR and CDR2 FQNEAQ (reference sequence). The CDR3 region is CASSLTGQTKI.

This clonotype was seen a few times. The chain carries TRBV7-2 and TRBJ2-2; D not certain. Germline CDR1 and CDR2: SGHTA and FQGNSA. The ends were cut back, 5 bases at V and 4 bases at J, with 5 bases in the middle. The CDR3 loop spans 12 amino acids. The CDR3 DNA is TGTGCCAGCAGCCCTAGCACCGGGGAGCTGTTTTTT. Translated: CASSPSTGELFF. Complete variable domain (other parts from reference TRBV7-2 and TRBJ2-2): GAGVSQSPSNKVTEKGKDVELRCDPISGHTALYWYRQSLGQGLEFLIYFQGNSAPDKSGLPSDRFSAERTGGSVSTLTIQRTQQEDSAVYLCASSPSTGELFFGEGSRLTVL.

This chain's CDR3 is CASSVDLASSYEQYF. The CDR3 DNA follows: TGTGCCAGCAGCGTAGATCTAGCGAGCTCCTACGAGCAGTACTTC. The V call is TRBV9, the J call TRBJ2-7; possible D gene TRBD2, 6 bases. Germline V gives CDR1 SGDLS, CDR2 YYNGEE. This CDR3 region has 15 residues. The ends were cut back, 0 bases at V and 0 bases at J, with 10 bases in the middle.

This clonotype was counted between two and nine times. The CDR3 nucleotides are TGTGCCAGCTCCGGGACAGGGGCAGAAAAACTGTTTTTT. It is translated as CASSGTGAEKLFF. V and J are TRBV19 and TRBJ1-4, with 10 bases that match TRBD1. V dropped 9 bases and J dropped 8; count of bases not matched to a gene: 6. Germline CDR1 LNHDA, CDR2 SQIVND (reference sequence). The CDR3 is 13 amino acids.

In its sample, this clonotype was seen many times. The CDR3: CSARGDRGKETQYF. CDR3 sequence (DNA): TGCAGCGCCCGTGGGGACAGGGGAAAGGAGACCCAGTACTTC. V is TRBV29-1 and J is TRBJ2-5; 10 bases match TRBD1. The J segment lost 5 bases and the V segment lost 7 bases, leaving 10 bases of the junction unmatched. CDR3 size: 14 residues. Per germline, CDR1 SQVTM and CDR2 ANQGSEA.

This clonotype turned up a few times. For the CDR3, the DNA is TGTGCCAGCAGTTTAGCACTTGAGTTTAGCGCGAAAGAGACCCAGTACTTC. Translated: CASSLALEFSAKETQYF. The chain has TRBV12-3 or TRBV12-4 and TRBJ2-5; TRBD2 might be the D (5 bases). This CDR3 contains 17 residues. V gave up 0 bases and J gave up 3 bases, with 17 bases separating them.

V is TRBV7-9 and J is TRBJ1-1; a possible D gene is TRBD1 (5 bases). V was pared by 8 bases and J by 4 bases, with 8 bases between. Germline loops: CDR1 SEHNR, CDR2 FQNEAQ (reference sequence). This CDR3 spans 11 amino acids. CDR3 DNA sequence: TGTGCCAGCGACGGGGGCACTGAAGCTTTCTTT. Translating gives CASDGGTEAFF. The whole variable domain, filled in from reference TRBV7-9 and TRBJ1-1, reads DTGVSQNPRHKITKRGQNVTFRCDPISEHNRLYWYRQTLGQGPEFLTYFQNEAQLEKSRLLSDRFSAERPKGSFSTLEIQRTEQGDSAMYLCASDGGTEAFFGQGTRLTVV.